Here is one T cell receptor (beta chain) with its context. Its antigen is unknown. Attachment of unique molecular identifiers was made to individual cDNA molecules. Via MiXCR, TCRdb re-called the 5' RACE reads, giving one row per CDR3 protein. Altogether nearly 110,000 distinct CDR3 sequences are present, 11% being singletons, with the ten largest covering 6.5% to 8%. This sample was taken from a study of early T cells in non-severe SARS-CoV-2 infection. Study context: It was bulk RNA from unsorted whole blood that was sequenced, and the chains were unpaired.

Study conclusions and caveats: Comparison of clonotypes with VDJdb favored anti-spike CD8 responses while missing private and CD4 specificities.

The CDR3 sequence is 12 residues long. V lost 5 bases and J lost 6, with 10 bases in between. Looked up from germline, CDR1 is SGHAT and CDR2 is FQNNGV. This TCR was recovered from an adult who was a healthcare worker with PCR-confirmed SARS-CoV-2 infection or an uninfected control (not recorded which). V gene TRBV11-2 combines with J gene TRBJ1-2; D not resolved. Sequencing was performed on whole blood. The CDR3 coding sequence is TGTGCCAGCAGCACGAGGGCGGATGGCTACACCTTC. Its protein is CASSTRADGYTF.